This T cell receptor beta chain was retrieved from a study of CD4+ T cells in melanoma. Study outcomes and limitations: A reported correlation linked neoantigen-specific CD4+ T cells to CD8+, macrophage and B cell function.

Sequencing was performed with immunoSEQ multiplex PCR; in TCRdb, only in-frame clones are kept and a portion is missing. The table includes over 130,000 clones, around 90% detected once. The CDR3 covers 14 residues. The V end was cut by 0 bases, the J end by 4 bases, with 10 bases between. Germline V gene lookup returns CDR1 SGHNT and CDR2 YYREEE (reference sequence). For this clone: Its target is not known.

The chain carries TRBV5-4 and TRBJ1-2; the D gene is possibly TRBD1 (5 bases). The clonotype comes from a human donor with melanoma. In nucleotides, the CDR3 is TGTGCCAGCAGCTTGGTGCAGGGATCCTATGGCTACACCTTC. Residues: CASSLVQGSYGYTF. The variable domain in full, completed from reference TRBV5-4 and TRBJ1-2, reads ETGVTQSPTHLIKTRGQQVTLRCSSQSGHNTVSWYQQALGQGPQFIFQYYREEENGRGNFPPRFSGLQFPNYSSELNVNALELDDSALYLCASSLVQGSYGYTFGSGTRLTVV.